This T cell receptor beta chain appears in the sequencing data of a study of blood T cell repertoires in COVID-19. The overall study: COVID-19 samples, acute and convalescent, were from the United States, Italy and Spain. Sources were T cells, B-cell-depleted T cells, or PBMCs; the material itself was cDNA or gDNA.

Per the germline V gene, CDR1 is LNHNV and CDR2 is YYDKDF (reference sequence). V shed 7 bases and J shed 0 bases, with 24 bases lying between them. This CDR3 is 19 amino acids long. Per the original methods: Using reference gene primer amplification, nucleated cell counts were estimated. Libraries were prepared by immunoSEQ multiplex PCR; TCRdb keeps only in-frame clonotypes and omits some of them. V, J and clone size are those of that table, while D and trimming were read from the DNA. Of about 210,000 clones in the sample, more than 75% were seen once. The sample consisted of peripheral blood. This sequence originates from a woman in her thirties or forties with acute or convalescent COVID-19. The chain couples TRBV15 to TRBJ1-4; tentatively, D is TRBD1 (6 bases). The CDR3 region has the DNA TGTGCCACCACCGGAGACAGGCCGAGGACTTTTTCAACTAATGAAAAACTGTTTTTT. Encoded protein: CATTGDRPRTFSTNEKLFF.